Presented here are 17 T cell receptor beta chains from one specimen sequenced in a study of kidney transplant recipient with SARS-CoV-2 infection. TCRdb redid the calling of the reads with MiXCR, one entry per CDR3 protein. The sample holds roughly 230,000 distinct CDR3 sequences, 25% to 35% seen once. The sample in question was a blood sample, obtained at baseline and on approximately day 120 from a kidney transplant recipient. All receptors derive from a male patient aged 30 to 39 who had COVID-19 and was a kidney transplant recipient. The graft donor may be the source of some T cells.

As regards this clonotype: A clone one base away is much larger, so this may be a read error. The rearrangement uses TRBV12-2 and TRBJ1-2. TRBV12-2 represents a pseudogene. The CDR3 is 17 residues long. The CDR3 here is CASRRDLTPRKAYGYTF. Here the CDR3 DNA reads TGTGCAAGTCGCAGGGATTTGACTCCACGAAAGGCCTATGGCTACACCTTC.

CDR3 DNA sequence: TGTGCCAGCACGGCCGGGAATGAGCAGTTCTTC. This sequence encodes CASTAGNEQFF. This rearrangement joins TRBV27 to TRBJ2-1, with unresolved D. Trimming stripped 7 bases from V and 7 bases from J, with 8 bases between. Germline V gene data show CDR1 as MNHEY and CDR2 as SMNVEV (reference sequence). The CDR3 is made up of 11 amino acids.

The rearrangement uses TRBV9 and TRBJ1-2; D might be TRBD1 (5 bases). There are 16 residues in the CDR3. The V gene lost 7 bases and the J gene lost 4 bases, with 23 bases spanning the gap. CDR1 SGDLS and CDR2 YYNGEE come from the germline V gene. The CDR3 coding sequence is TGTGCCAGCGTGGACACGTACTCAAGAAAGACCTATGGCTACACCTTC. It yields the protein CASVDTYSRKTYGYTF.

This clonotype was picked up many times. V and J are TRBV7-6 and TRBJ2-7; D unresolved. Per germline, CDR1 SGHVS and CDR2 FNYEAQ. With 0 bases removed from V and 0 bases from J, the gap between germline ends came to 9 bases. The CDR3 totals 15 residues. In DNA, the CDR3 is TGTGCCAGCAGCTTAGCTCCCGACGGCTCCTACGAGCAGTACTTC. Protein product: CASSLAPDGSYEQYF.

This clonotype turned up a few times. The CDR3 DNA is TGTGCCAGCAGTTACTCAGGGACAGGGGTCAATGAGCAGTTCTTC. It is translated as CASSYSGTGVNEQFF. The gene calls are TRBV6-5 and TRBJ2-1; TRBD1 matches at 10 bases. The CDR3 extends over 15 amino acids. The germline gives CDR1 MNHEY, CDR2 SVGAGI. Losses at the gene ends were 0 bases for V and 6 bases for J; bases not matched to a gene: 2.

This clonotype came up many times. V gene TRBV19 combines with J gene TRBJ1-1; D is uncertain. This CDR3 spans 14 amino acids. Germline V lookup: CDR1 LNHDA, CDR2 SQIVND (reference sequence). Deletions cut 6 bases from V and 1 base from J, with 12 bases between. The CDR3 region is CASSPRTENTEAFF. In DNA, the CDR3 is TGTGCCAGTAGCCCTAGGACGGAGAACACTGAAGCTTTCTTT.

Worth noting for this clonotype: A clone one base away is much larger, so this may be a read error. The gene calls are TRBV6-2 or TRBV6-3 and TRBJ2-7; D is ambiguous. Germline V gene sequence: CDR1 MNHEY, CDR2 SVGEGT. This CDR3 region has 13 residues. Trimming stripped 11 bases from V and 4 bases from J, with 18 bases between. CDR3 nucleotide sequence: TGTGCCGGCAATATTAACCCCGGTTACGAGCAGTACTTC. Translated: CAGNINPGYEQYF.

With respect to this clonotype: A much larger clone lies one base from this, so it may be a read error. The chain recombines TRBV14 with TRBJ1-6; TRBD1 might be the D (5 bases). The CDR3 totals 14 residues. Germline assignment: CDR1 SGHDN and CDR2 FVKESK. CDR3 nucleotide sequence: TGTGCCGGCAGCCCCGGGGTCAGGGATCGGTCCCTCCACTTT. Its protein product is CAGSPGVRDRSLHF.

In its sample, this clonotype was seen many times. The gene calls are TRBV6-2 or TRBV6-3 and TRBJ1-6; possibly TRBD1 for D (5 bases). Trimming took 6 bases from V and 2 from J, leaving 14 bases between them. Germline CDR1 is MNHEY and CDR2 is SVGEGT. The CDR3 is 16 amino acids. The CDR3 region has the DNA TGTGCCAGCAGGACAGAGAGAGCTACCTATAATTCACCCCTCCACTTT. This sequence encodes CASRTERATYNSPLHF.

V gene TRBV7-9 combines with J gene TRBJ2-3; 14 nucleotides line up with TRBD2. Germline CDR1 is SEHNR and CDR2 is FQNEAQ (reference sequence). Trimming cost V 5 bases and J 6 bases; bases outside gene matches: 10. The CDR3 contains 17 residues. The DNA for the CDR3 is TGTGCCAGCAGCCGCGGGACTAGCGGGGGCCCTGGGGATACGCAGTATTTT. As protein: CASSRGTSGGPGDTQYF.

In the case of this clonotype: Possible read error: a much larger clone is one base away. V gene TRBV28 combines with J gene TRBJ2-1, with D possibly being TRBD1 (5 bases). The closer fit of TRBJ2-7 to the DNA end suggests the J call may be wrong. The germline V gene encodes CDR1 MDHEN and CDR2 SYDVKM. The CDR3 is made up of 13 amino acids. This chain's CDR3 is CASRPRQSYEQYF. The CDR3 DNA reads as TGTGCCAGCCGCCCCAGACAGTCCTACGAGCAGTACTTC.

This clonotype came up many times. In DNA form, the CDR3 reads TGTGCCAGCAGCGTACTACTCAATAATTCACCCCTCCACTTT. Protein sequence: CASSVLLNNSPLHF. The gene calls are TRBV9 and TRBJ1-6; D not resolved. In germline, CDR1 is SGDLS, CDR2 YYNGEE. V shed 1 base and J shed 5 bases, with 7 bases lying between them. CDR3 length equals 14 residues.

In regard to this clonotype: A clone one base away is much larger, so this may be a read error. CDR3 in amino acids: CASGPGSLQGKTYGYTF. CDR3 nucleotide sequence: TGTGCTAGTGGTCCCGGGTCTTTGCAGGGAAAGACCTATGGCTACACCTTC. The chain carries TRBV12-5 and TRBJ1-2; maybe TRBD1 (5 bases). Per the germline V gene, CDR1 is LGHNT and CDR2 is FRNRAP. V was trimmed by 5 bases and J by 4 bases, leaving 23 bases between them. The CDR3 covers 17 residues.

This clonotype was seen many times. CDR3 in DNA: TGTGCCAGCAGTCCTCCAGGACAGGGGATTTATAGCAATCAGCCCCAGCATTTT. It is translated as CASSPPGQGIYSNQPQHF. This chain uses TRBV28 with TRBJ1-5; 9 nucleotides line up with TRBD1. With V trimmed by 5 bases and J by 0 bases, 11 bases remained unmatched. CDR1 and CDR2 from the germline V gene are MDHEN and SYDVKM. This CDR3 has 18 amino acids. Full variable domain (rest looked up from reference TRBV28 and TRBJ1-5): DVKVTQSSRYLVKRTGEKVFLECVQDMDHENMFWYRQDPGLGLRLIYFSYDVKMKEKGDIPEGYSVSREKKERFSLILESASTNQTSMYLCASSPPGQGIYSNQPQHFGDGTRLSIL.

This clonotype was counted many times. The chain joins TRBV28 to TRBJ1-2; the D gene is possibly TRBD1 (5 bases). Germline V gene data show CDR1 as MDHEN and CDR2 as SYDVKM. Trimming cost V 9 bases and J 1 base, with 12 bases left between them. The CDR3 runs to 13 residues. DNA for the CDR3: TGTGCCAGTGGCCAAGACAGTAACTATGGCTACACCTTC. It codes for CASGQDSNYGYTF.

This clonotype was counted many times. This rearrangement joins TRBV20-1 to TRBJ1-5; no clear D. From germline, CDR1 is DFQATT and CDR2 SNEGSKA (reference sequence). The V end lost 5 bases, the J end lost 0 bases, and 14 bases lay between the germline ends. This CDR3 is 15 amino acids long. CDR3 DNA: TGCAGTGCTCCATCGCAGGATTATAGCAATCAGCCCCAGCATTTT. It translates to CSAPSQDYSNQPQHF.

This clonotype was counted between two and nine times. Given a much more abundant clone one base away, this may be a read error. This rearrangement joins TRBV19 to TRBJ1-1; TRBD1 is a possible D gene (6 bases). The V gene's germline CDR1 is LNHDA and CDR2 SQIVND (reference sequence). This CDR3 spans 15 amino acids. The CDR3 is CAGSISGGVNTEAFF. The CDR3 nucleotides read TGTGCCGGTAGTATTAGCGGGGGCGTGAACACTGAAGCTTTCTTT.